Listed below are T cell receptor beta chains from one sample, sequenced in a study of early T cells in non-severe SARS-CoV-2 infection. TCRdb processed the 5' RACE reads anew with MiXCR; each CDR3 protein has one entry. The sample yields some 53,000 distinct CDR3 sequences, 8% to 10% seen once. The sequencing input was whole blood. The source of these receptors is an adult who was a healthcare worker with PCR-confirmed SARS-CoV-2 infection or an uninfected control (not recorded which). Each CDR3 is given with its conserved first and last residue. D genes are given only for firm matches. A row's size may be missing; if present it is once, few, many or a size class.

d_call	clone_size	v_call	j_call	cdr3_aa	cdr3_nt
TRBD1	few	TRBV24-1	TRBJ2-1	CATSDGDRVREQFF	TGTGCCACCAGTGATGGCGACAGGGTTCGGGAGCAGTTCTTC
.	many	TRBV5-1	TRBJ1-3	CASSLAGTGNTIYF	TGCGCCAGCAGCTTGGCAGGGACTGGAAACACCATATATTTT
.	many	TRBV11-2	TRBJ2-5	CASSLVLAETQYF	TGTGCCAGCAGCTTAGTGCTCGCAGAGACCCAGTACTTC
TRBD1	few	TRBV5-6	TRBJ2-1	CASSPTGRSEQFF	TGTGCCAGCAGCCCGACAGGGCGGAGTGAGCAGTTCTTC
.	.	TRBV7-9	TRBJ2-3	CASSSPTDTQYF	TGTGCCAGCAGCTCCCCTACAGATACGCAGTATTTT
TRBD1	few	TRBV4-1	TRBJ1-5	CASSHSGTGGQPQHF	TGCGCCAGCAGCCATTCCGGGACAGGGGGTCAGCCCCAGCATTTT
TRBD1	few	TRBV30	TRBJ1-6	CAFQGQGNSPLHF	TGTGCTTTCCAGGGACAGGGCAACTCACCCCTCCACTTT
.	.	TRBV7-9	TRBJ1-2	CASSWTGPNYGYTF	TGTGCCAGCAGCTGGACCGGGCCGAACTATGGCTACACCTTC
TRBD1	.	TRBV28	TRBJ2-1	CASSLPATGGGQFF	TGTGCCAGCAGTTTACCCGCCACAGGGGGTGGGCAGTTCTTC
TRBD2	.	TRBV27	TRBJ2-3	CSSSYRDGGDTQYF	TGTTCCAGCAGTTATCGGGACGGGGGGGATACGCAGTATTTT
.	few	TRBV4-3	TRBJ1-2	CASSQAPEGLNYGYTF	TGCGCCAGCAGCCAAGCCCCAGAGGGACTTAACTATGGCTACACCTTC
TRBD1	.	TRBV11-1	TRBJ2-1	CASSSRDSPTYNEQFF	TGTGCCAGCAGCTCCAGGGACAGTCCCACCTACAATGAGCAGTTCTTC
.	many	TRBV7-9	TRBJ2-6	CASSYFSGANVLTF	TGTGCCAGCAGCTATTTCTCTGGGGCCAACGTCCTGACTTTC
TRBD2	few	TRBV5-1	TRBJ2-1	CASSLAAGRGERANSYNEQFF	TGCGCCAGCAGCTTGGCCGCCGGGAGGGGCGAGAGGGCAAACTCCTACAATGAGCAGTTCTTC
.	few	TRBV30	TRBJ1-2	CAWSVFGFGYTF	TGTGCCTGGAGTGTATTCGGTTTTGGCTACACCTTC
.	.	TRBV25-1	TRBJ1-1	CASLMNTEAFF	TGTGCCAGCCTCATGAACACTGAAGCTTTCTTT
TRBD2	few	TRBV7-3	TRBJ2-3	CASRRSGRVADTQYF	TGTGCCAGCAGACGTAGCGGGAGGGTCGCAGATACGCAGTATTTT
TRBD1	.	TRBV19	TRBJ2-7	CASRPTGGVGYEQYF	TGTGCCAGCAGACCGACAGGGGGCGTAGGGTACGAGCAGTACTTC
TRBD2	many	TRBV7-9	TRBJ2-1	CASSFETSGGSSYNEQFF	TGTGCCAGCAGCTTCGAAACTAGCGGGGGGAGCTCCTACAATGAGCAGTTCTTC
.	.	TRBV6-5	TRBJ1-1	CASRQGRNTEAFF	TGTGCCAGCAGGCAGGGAAGGAACACTGAAGCTTTCTTT
.	.	TRBV10-3	TRBJ1-4	CAISMENEKLFF	TGTGCCATCAGTATGGAGAATGAAAAACTGTTTTTT
.	.	TRBV7-8	TRBJ2-2	CASSPPGSGVRTGELFF	TGTGCCAGCAGCCCTCCCGGGTCAGGGGTTCGGACCGGGGAGCTGTTTTTT
TRBD2	many	TRBV6-2/TRBV6-3	TRBJ2-1	CASSPPTAGGRGEQFF	TGTGCCAGCAGCCCACCGACCGCGGGAGGGCGGGGGGAGCAGTTCTTC
TRBD2	many	TRBV7-3	TRBJ2-3	CASSSGKRGSTDTQYF	TGTGCCAGCAGCTCCGGAAAGCGGGGTAGCACAGATACGCAGTATTTT
.	many	TRBV7-8	TRBJ1-6	CASSFVGASNSPLHF	TGTGCCAGCAGCTTCGTGGGGGCCTCAAATTCACCCCTCCACTTT
.	many	TRBV7-9	TRBJ1-2	CASIGNGGYTF	TGTGCCAGCATAGGGAATGGCGGCTACACCTTC
.	.	TRBV29-1	TRBJ1-3	CSVDSGTTSNTIYF	TGCAGCGTTGATTCCGGCACCACTTCAAACACCATATATTTT
.	.	TRBV27	TRBJ2-7	CASSLWASDEQYF	TGTGCCAGCAGTTTATGGGCCAGCGACGAGCAGTACTTC
.	.	TRBV29-1	TRBJ2-7	CSVEAETARYEQYF	TGCAGCGTTGAAGCTGAGACAGCGAGGTACGAGCAGTACTTC
TRBD2	few	TRBV20-1	TRBJ2-5	CSARDAGRETAGTQYF	TGCAGTGCTAGAGATGCTGGGCGGGAGACGGCGGGGACCCAGTACTTC
TRBD2	once	TRBV7-9	TRBJ2-1	CASSPGTSVSFF	TGTGCCAGCAGCCCCGGGACTAGCGTGTCGTTCTTC
TRBD2	.	TRBV9	TRBJ2-3	CASSATSGTLRGDTQYF	TGTGCCAGCAGCGCTACTAGCGGGACCTTACGTGGAGATACGCAGTATTTT
.	few	TRBV7-2	TRBJ2-2	CASSFIGSNTGELFF	TGTGCCAGCAGCTTTATCGGTTCGAACACCGGGGAGCTGTTTTTT
TRBD1	many	TRBV2	TRBJ1-4	CASSPGQGAFNEKLFF	TGTGCCAGCAGTCCGGGACAGGGGGCCTTTAATGAAAAACTGTTTTTT
TRBD1	.	TRBV12-3/TRBV12-4	TRBJ1-1	CASSLPHRGGTEAFF	TGTGCCAGCAGTTTACCACACAGGGGTGGCACTGAAGCTTTCTTT
.	many	TRBV7-8	TRBJ2-7	CASETGPTYEQYF	TGTGCCAGCGAAACAGGGCCCACCTACGAGCAGTACTTC
.	.	TRBV9	TRBJ2-6	CASSPPSGKPGANVLTF	TGTGCCAGCAGCCCCCCCTCTGGGAAGCCCGGGGCCAACGTCCTGACTTTC
.	.	TRBV6-5	TRBJ2-7	CASSYATAYSYEQYF	TGTGCCAGCAGTTACGCAACTGCTTATTCCTACGAGCAGTACTTC
.	few	TRBV28	TRBJ2-5	CASRAAQGSQETQYF	TGTGCCAGCAGGGCTGCTCAGGGATCCCAAGAGACCCAGTACTTC
.	many	TRBV10-2	TRBJ1-5	CASRADSNQPQHF	TGCGCCAGCAGGGCGGATAGCAATCAGCCCCAGCATTTT
.	few	TRBV24-1	TRBJ2-1	CATSDFVGGHEQFF	TGTGCCACCAGTGATTTTGTTGGGGGACATGAGCAGTTCTTC
TRBD2	few	TRBV5-4	TRBJ2-5	CASSPAGLAGGDLQETQYF	TGTGCCAGCAGCCCCGCGGGACTAGCGGGAGGGGACCTTCAAGAGACCCAGTACTTC
TRBD1	many	TRBV4-1	TRBJ1-4	CASSQGQGKEKLFF	TGCGCCAGCAGCCAAGGACAGGGGAAAGAAAAACTGTTTTTT
.	.	TRBV24-1	TRBJ2-7	CATSDSTTATHEQYF	TGTGCCACCAGTGATTCAACAACAGCCACCCACGAGCAGTACTTC
.	many	TRBV6-1	TRBJ2-1	CASMPVAVTYNEQFF	TGTGCCAGCATGCCCGTGGCGGTCACCTACAATGAGCAGTTCTTC
TRBD2	few	TRBV28	TRBJ2-3	CATTVSGGGEDTQYF	TGTGCCACCACTGTCAGTGGCGGGGGGGAGGATACGCAGTATTTT
.	.	TRBV20-1	TRBJ2-3	CSASSGLGFTDTQYF	TGCAGTGCTAGCTCCGGACTCGGGTTCACAGATACGCAGTATTTT
.	.	TRBV6-5	TRBJ2-3	CASSYRLGAGVSTDTQYF	TGTGCCAGCAGTTACCGCCTTGGGGCAGGGGTCAGCACAGATACGCAGTATTTT
.	.	TRBV6-2/TRBV6-3	TRBJ1-2	CASSYSSSKTF	TGTGCCAGCAGTTACTCGAGTTCCAAAACCTTC
TRBD1	medium-sized	TRBV12-3/TRBV12-4	TRBJ1-5	CASRQWTGGNQPQHF	TGTGCCAGCAGGCAATGGACAGGGGGCAATCAGCCCCAGCATTTT
TRBD1	.	TRBV3-1	TRBJ1-5	CASSSGTGSNQPQHF	TGTGCCAGCAGCTCAGGGACAGGAAGCAATCAGCCCCAGCATTTT
.	few	TRBV4-1	TRBJ1-1	CASSLGPDTEAFF	TGCGCCAGCAGCCTAGGACCAGACACTGAAGCTTTCTTT
.	.	TRBV28	TRBJ2-4	CASSHQPPRAKNIQYF	TGTGCCAGCAGTCACCAGCCCCCTCGGGCCAAAAACATTCAGTACTTC
.	few	TRBV7-2	TRBJ2-7	CASSLPPYEQYF	TGTGCCAGCAGCTTGCCCCCCTACGAGCAGTACTTC
.	.	TRBV19	TRBJ1-4	CASSIDRGVPNEKLFF	TGTGCCAGTAGTATAGATCGGGGTGTGCCTAATGAAAAACTGTTTTTT